This record concerns one T cell receptor (beta chain) sequence. Which antigen it targets is not known. No much larger clone exists at a distance of one base, and base qualities are not known. Patients with hyperthyroidism were aged 18 to 65 years, had been newly diagnosed, and had a disease duration of less than 2 months. Patients were excluded if they had other autoimmune diseases, uncontrolled infections, pregnancy or lactation. Diagnosis was based on clinical symptoms, serum thyroxine, TRAb, thyroid ultrasound and orbital computed tomography. Total RNA was extracted using Trizol reagent, and RNA quality was checked on an Agilent 2100 Bioanalyzer. TCR beta CDR3 regions were amplified from RNA transcripts for repertoire sequencing. The first round of RT-PCR was done with HTBI primers and the Qiagen OneStep RT-PCR kit, and was followed by a second round of multiplex PCR, then size selection and purification. Libraries were sequenced paired-end with 100 bp reads on an Illumina HiSeq2000. The study's own analysis went as follows. SOAPnuke was used for read processing, and reads with adapters, uncalled bases, a mean Phred below 15, or no exact constant-primer or identifier match were discarded. High-quality paired reads were merged with COPE v1.2.5. Unique nucleotide sequences were defined as clonotypes and aligned to IMGT TRB V, D and J references using MiTCR v1.1. The analysis was limited to V-J combinations with a frequency above 0.0001, which together covered approximately 99% of repertoires. For each V-J combination, a TCR clonal expansion and chaos score was defined as the ratio of F50 clonal expansion to chaos observed in the TCRdist matrix. Features were reduced by Welch's t-statistics and random forest to roughly 14 V-J combinations, which fed a naive Bayes classifier. The similarity between thyroid and blood repertoires was quantified using the Morisita-Horn index. TCRdb took the public reads, trimmed them with fastp at Q25, ran MiXCR for clone calling and kept in-frame beta chains. Identical CDR3 proteins give one entry, which carries the most common genes and DNA. These V and J calls rely on TCRdb rather than the paper's analysis. The sample table records around 1.1 million distinct CDR3 sequences; 35% to 45% of these occur just once. 11% of the sample is in the top ten clones.

The sample comes from a study of Graves' ophthalmopathy and Graves' hyperthyroidism (dated by TCRdb to 2016 to 2019). General notes on the study: Stable hyperthyroidism was defined as no progression to ophthalmopathy within 18 months of follow-up. The study used signatures of the TCR beta repertoire to tell Graves' ophthalmopathy apart from Graves' hyperthyroidism and to predict which patients would progress to ophthalmopathy. In total, around 130 blood samples were TCR-sequenced: fewer than 50 ophthalmopathy, roughly 80 hyperthyroidism and some 17 hyperthyroidism-to-ophthalmopathy patients. To explore V-J signatures that separate ophthalmopathy from hyperthyroidism, a discovery set of 100 patients was enrolled, consisting of roughly 45 with ophthalmopathy and approximately 57 with stable hyperthyroidism. An independent validation cohort was composed of 18 to 20 hyperthyroidism patients and around 16 patients who later progressed from hyperthyroidism to ophthalmopathy. T-cell repertoires of thyroid tissue and blood were compared in several hyperthyroidism patients. After sampling, hyperthyroidism patients received methimazole starting at 30 mg daily, and ophthalmopathy patients received high-dose intravenous methylprednisolone.

Summary of the overall study and its limitations: In validation, the model predicted ophthalmopathy progression with 55% to 71% sensitivity and about 77% specificity; some 13 predicted patients were CT-confirmed with GO in a median of around 6 months. Ophthalmopathy was separated from stable hyperthyroidism by the 13-signature model with more than 85% sensitivity and around 81% specificity in cross-validation and with 80%/75% in the test set. Among expanded thyroid clonotypes with frequency above 0.001, most also showed up in blood, which suggests that blood repertoires may reflect the thyroid immune response. Sample size was not statistically predetermined, and group allocation was not concealed from the investigators.

Sequenced: peripheral blood or thyroid tissue (not recorded which). The receptor's source is an adult man with Graves' hyperthyroidism.

The sequenced DNA: TGTGCCAGCAAAGGGACAGGGCCGGAGACCCAGTACTTC. Protein translation: CASKGTGPETQYF. The V and J genes are TRBV2 and TRBJ2-5, and TRBD1 matches 9 of the central bases. The CDR3 contains 13 residues, cysteine and phenylalanine counted. Only CDR3 DNA is held: 39 bases, read in frame from base 1. Per the germline V gene, SNHLY is the CDR1 and FYNNEI is the CDR2. From V the trimming removes 7 bases and from J it removes 5 bases, while the gene matches leave 5 bases of the junction unaccounted for.